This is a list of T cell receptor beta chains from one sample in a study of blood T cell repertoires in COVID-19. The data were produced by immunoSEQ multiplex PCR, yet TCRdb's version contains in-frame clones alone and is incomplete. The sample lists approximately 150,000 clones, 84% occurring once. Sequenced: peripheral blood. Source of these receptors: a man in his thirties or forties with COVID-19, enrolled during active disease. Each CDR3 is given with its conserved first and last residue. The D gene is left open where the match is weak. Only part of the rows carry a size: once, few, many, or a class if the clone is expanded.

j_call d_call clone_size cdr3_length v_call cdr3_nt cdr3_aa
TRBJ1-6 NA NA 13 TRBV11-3 TGTGCCAGCAGCTCCTCCGGGAATTCACCCCTCCACTTT CASSSSGNSPLHF
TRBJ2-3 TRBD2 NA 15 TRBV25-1 TGTGCCAGCAGTGAAGCTAGCGGGAACTCAGATACGCAGTATTTT CASSEASGNSDTQYF
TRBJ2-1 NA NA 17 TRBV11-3 TGTGCCAGCAGCTTACGGGCCGGGAGTCGTTCCTACAATGAGCAGTTCTTC CASSLRAGSRSYNEQFF
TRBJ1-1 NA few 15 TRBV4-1 TGCGCCAGCAGCCGCCTGACACCGCCCGGCACTGAAGCTTTCTTT CASSRLTPPGTEAFF
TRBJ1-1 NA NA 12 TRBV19 TGTGCCAGTAGCTTTCCCGGGACTGAAGCTTTCTTT CASSFPGTEAFF
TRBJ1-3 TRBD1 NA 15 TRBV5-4 TGTGCCAGCAGCTTGTTCGGACAGGGCGTAAACACCATATATTTT CASSLFGQGVNTIYF
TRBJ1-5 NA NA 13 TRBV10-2 TGCGCCAGCAGCTCAGGGTTGGCGCAGCCCCAGCATTTT CASSSGLAQPQHF
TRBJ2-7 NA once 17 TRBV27 TGTGCCAGCAGTTTAAGGGCTGGGGCAGAATTTACCTACGAGCAGTACTTC CASSLRAGAEFTYEQYF
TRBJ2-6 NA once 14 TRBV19 TGTGCCAGTAGTATTACAAATGGGGCCAACGTCCTGACTTTC CASSITNGANVLTF
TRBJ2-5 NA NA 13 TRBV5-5 TGTGCCAGCAGCCAGGGTCTCGAAGAGACCCAGTACTTC CASSQGLEETQYF
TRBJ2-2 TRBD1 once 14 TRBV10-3 TGTGCCATCACAGCGGACAGGGTGGCCGGGGAGCTGTTTTTT CAITADRVAGELFF
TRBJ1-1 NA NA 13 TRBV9 TGTGCCAGCAGCGTAGTAGGGGAAGGTGAAGCTTTCTTT CASSVVGEGEAFF
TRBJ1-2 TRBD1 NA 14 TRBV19 TGTGCCAGTAGTATTCAGGGGGTACCATATGGCTACACCTTC CASSIQGVPYGYTF
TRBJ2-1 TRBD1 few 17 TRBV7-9 TGTGCCAGCAGCTTAGGTGGGGACAGGGACCCTTACAATGAGCAGTTCTTC CASSLGGDRDPYNEQFF